The clone carrying this T cell receptor (beta chain) showed up many times. Its specificity is unknown. V shed 8 bases and J 3 bases; nucleotides not matched to a gene: 7. The CDR3 is 13 residues long. Germline CDR1 reads DFQATT; CDR2 reads SNEGSKA (reference sequence). This sample is part of a study of CD8 T cells in ankylosing spondylitis. Whole-study results and caveats: A number of the motif variants had already been described in reactive arthritis synovial fluid and blood. It appeared that ankylosing spondylitis blood was characterized by a TCR beta motif of about 8 highly homologous variants.

TCRdb re-derived calls from the 5' RACE reads in MiXCR, one entry per CDR3 protein. The data show hundreds of thousands of distinct CDR3 sequences, with 12% seen just once and around 0.51% held by the top ten. The TCR comes from a male donor with ankylosing spondylitis. Sequencing was done on a sample of blood, either unsorted or a sorted T cell fraction (not recorded which). This chain connects TRBV20-1 to TRBJ2-1; TRBD2 agrees at 7 bases. In DNA form, the CDR3 reads TGCAGTCCCTCTAGCGGACTCTACAATGAGCAGTTCTTC. It codes for CSPSSGLYNEQFF.